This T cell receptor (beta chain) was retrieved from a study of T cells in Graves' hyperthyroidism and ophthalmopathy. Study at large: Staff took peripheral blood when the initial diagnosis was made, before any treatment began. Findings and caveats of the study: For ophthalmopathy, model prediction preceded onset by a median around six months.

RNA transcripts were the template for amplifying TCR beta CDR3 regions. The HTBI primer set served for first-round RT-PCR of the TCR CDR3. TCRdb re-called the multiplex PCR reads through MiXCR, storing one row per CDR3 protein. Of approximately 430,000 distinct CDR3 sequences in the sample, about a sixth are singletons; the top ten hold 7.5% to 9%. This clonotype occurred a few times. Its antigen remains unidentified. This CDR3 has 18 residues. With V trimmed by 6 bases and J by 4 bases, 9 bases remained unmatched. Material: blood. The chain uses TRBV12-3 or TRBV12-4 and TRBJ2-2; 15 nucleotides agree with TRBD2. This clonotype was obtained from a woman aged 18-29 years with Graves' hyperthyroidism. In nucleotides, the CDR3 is TGTGCCAGCAGAACATCCCGGACTAGCGGGAGGGGCACCGGGGAGCTGTTTTTT. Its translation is CASRTSRTSGRGTGELFF.